This T cell receptor beta chain derives from a study of cytomegalovirus exposure and HLA in healthy donors. For this clone: Its matching antigen is unknown.

General study findings and limits: Sequencing probably produced one cluster of sequence variants that were highly shared. In a later analysis, productive TCRs from donors in an Asian-associated ancestry cluster reportedly carried fewer N-insertions than the cohort mean. The CMV antigen specificity of a few CMV-associated chains was confirmed through in vitro analysis.

Both 60 Vbeta primers and 13 Jbeta primers went into the PCR. Libraries were prepared by immunoSEQ multiplex PCR; TCRdb keeps only in-frame clonotypes and omits some of them. Its clone listing holds approximately 110,000 clones. The CDR3 is 14 residues long. Germline CDR1 LGHNA, CDR2 YNFKEQ. With 4 bases removed from V and 6 bases from J, the gap between germline ends came to 16 bases. Sequenced: PBMCs. The TCR originated in a man younger than 30 in good health and CMV-seronegative. The J gene is TRBJ2-7, the V gene TRBV4-2, with a weak D call TRBD1 (5 bases). The CDR3 bases are TGTGCCAGCAGCCGAGAGAACAGGATAGGCGAGCAGTACTTC. Its protein product is CASSRENRIGEQYF.